A selection of T cell receptor beta chains follows, all from one sample in a study of blood T cell repertoires in COVID-19. This table comes from immunoSEQ multiplex PCR, and its TCRdb copy is limited to in-frame clones, with some not included. The sample holds 98,000 or so clones, approximately 91% seen once. Sequenced material: peripheral blood. These receptors originate from a human donor in a cohort sampled during active COVID-19. Both conserved end residues are part of each CDR3. Each record gives: J gene, clone size, D gene, V gene, CDR3 protein, CDR3 DNA. A D gene is named only where the DNA matches it firmly. Clone size is shown for a subset of rows, as once, few, many or a class of expanded clone.

>TRBJ2-3|-|TRBD1|TRBV15
CATSRRQGRDTQYF
TGTGCCACCAGCAGAAGACAGGGGCGGGATACGCAGTATTTT
>TRBJ2-3|-|-|TRBV3-1/TRBV3-2
CASSPLRASTDTQYF
TGTGCCAGCAGCCCCCTCAGGGCCAGCACAGATACGCAGTATTTT
>TRBJ1-1|few|TRBD1|TRBV4-3
CASSRDPTGAWNTEAFF
TGCGCCAGCAGCCGAGACCCGACAGGGGCCTGGAACACTGAAGCTTTCTTT
>TRBJ1-1|-|TRBD1|TRBV11-2
CASSWRTGPNTEAFF
TGTGCCAGCAGCTGGCGGACAGGACCGAACACTGAAGCTTTCTTT
>TRBJ2-5|-|TRBD1|TRBV24-1
CATYDWGQRTGQTQYF
TGTGCCACTTATGACTGGGGACAGAGAACGGGACAGACCCAGTACTTC
>TRBJ2-7|-|TRBD2|TRBV6-2/TRBV6-3
CASSPQVAGLFYEQYF
TGTGCCAGCAGTCCGCAAGTAGCGGGTTTGTTCTACGAGCAGTACTTC
>TRBJ2-5|-|-|TRBV5-4
CASSSTGFQETQYF
TGTGCCAGCAGCTCCACAGGCTTTCAAGAGACCCAGTACTTC
>TRBJ2-3|-|TRBD2|TRBV27
CASSLGGETTQYF
TGTGCCAGCAGTTTAGGGGGGGAGACTACGCAGTATTTT
>TRBJ2-7|once|-|TRBV6-5
CASRDSYEQYF
TGTGCCAGCCGGGACTCCTACGAGCAGTACTTC
>TRBJ2-3|-|-|TRBV18
CASSPLSGFSTDTQYF
TGTGCCAGCTCACCACTTTCCGGGTTTAGCACAGATACGCAGTATTTT
>TRBJ1-5|-|-|TRBV7-9
CASSDWTGQPQHF
TGTGCCAGCAGCGATTGGACGGGACAGCCCCAGCATTTT
>TRBJ1-6|-|TRBD1|TRBV7-8
CASSSGQNNSPLHF
TGTGCCAGCAGCTCGGGACAGAATAATTCACCCCTCCACTTT
>TRBJ1-1|-|-|TRBV12-3/TRBV12-4
CASSLGGPEAFF
TGTGCCAGCAGTTTGGGGGGACCTGAAGCTTTCTTT
>TRBJ1-2|-|TRBD1|TRBV29-1
CSDRQGLGYTF
TGCAGCGACCGACAGGGGTTGGGCTACACCTTC
>TRBJ1-5|few|-|TRBV6-6
CASSFGVNPNQPQHF
TGTGCCAGCAGTTTCGGGGTAAATCCCAATCAGCCCCAGCATTTT
>TRBJ2-3|-|TRBD1|TRBV7-9
CASSLAPPDRGTDTQYF
TGTGCCAGCAGCTTAGCACCCCCTGACAGGGGGACAGATACGCAGTATTTT